The sequence of this T cell receptor beta chain was determined in a study of T cell responses to AZD1222 COVID-19 vaccine. Overall study context: Second-dose intervals of approximately 4 or approximately 12 weeks were pooled.

Whole-study findings and limits: Baseline antibody screening turned up just a handful of seropositive AZD1222 recipients. The study found vaccine-associated CD4 TCRs spanning spike, dominant at 160-218 and 743-854. The sample set comprised mostly white British donors with more females, and clonal diversity was possibly underestimated.

Using immunoSEQ multiplex PCR, the repertoire was profiled, and TCRdb retains in-frame clones only, with some absent. The sample records 100,000 to 150,000 clones, over 90% being singletons. Germline V gives CDR1 SGHDT, CDR2 YYEEEE. Trimming took 4 bases from V and 5 from J, leaving 9 bases between them. The length of the CDR3 is 12 residues. About this clone: Its target is unknown. This specimen includes other DNA sequences encoding the same CDR3.

The sequence was obtained from an adult in good health. The V and J genes are TRBV5-6 and TRBJ1-2; D perhaps matches TRBD1 (5 bases). The material was peripheral blood, obtained on day 0 of AZD1222 vaccination. CDR3: CASSRDVYGYTF. In nucleotides, the CDR3 is TGTGCCAGCAGCCGGGACGTATATGGCTACACCTTC.